The T cell receptor (beta chain) described here comes from a study of early T cells in non-severe SARS-CoV-2 infection. A note on this clonotype: The target antigen is unknown.

CDR1 and CDR2 (germline): LNHDA, SQIVND (reference sequence). This CDR3 comprises 14 residues. V was trimmed by 7 bases and J by 6 bases, leaving 16 bases between them. Whole-study findings and limits: VDJdb-based matching was biased toward anti-spike CD8 responses and missed private and CD4 specificities.

Individual cDNA molecules were tagged with unique molecular identifiers, the study reported. TCRdb re-called the 5' RACE reads with MiXCR, one entry per CDR3 protein. The sample consists of roughly 65,000 distinct CDR3 sequences, 12% of them appearing once. This clonotype was obtained from an adult who was a healthcare worker with PCR-confirmed SARS-CoV-2 infection or an uninfected control (not recorded which). The chain links TRBV19 to TRBJ2-1, with D possibly TRBD2 on 6 matching bases. The sample taken for sequencing was whole blood. DNA for the CDR3: TGTGCCAGTATGGCGGGGCAGGCGCTCAATGAGCAGTTCTTC. Its protein product is CASMAGQALNEQFF.